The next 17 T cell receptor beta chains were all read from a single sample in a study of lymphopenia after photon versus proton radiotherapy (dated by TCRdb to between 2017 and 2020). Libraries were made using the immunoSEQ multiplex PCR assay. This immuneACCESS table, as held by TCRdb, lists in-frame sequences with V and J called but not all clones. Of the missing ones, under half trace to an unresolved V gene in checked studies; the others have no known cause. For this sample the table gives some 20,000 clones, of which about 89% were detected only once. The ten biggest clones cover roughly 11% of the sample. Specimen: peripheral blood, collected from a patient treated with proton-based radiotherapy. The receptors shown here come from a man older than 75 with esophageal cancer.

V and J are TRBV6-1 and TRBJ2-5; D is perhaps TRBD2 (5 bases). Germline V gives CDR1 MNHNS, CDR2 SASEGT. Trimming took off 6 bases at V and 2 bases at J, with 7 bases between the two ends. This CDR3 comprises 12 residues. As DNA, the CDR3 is TGTGCCAGCAGAACGGGGCAAGAGACCCAGTACTTC. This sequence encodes CASRTGQETQYF.

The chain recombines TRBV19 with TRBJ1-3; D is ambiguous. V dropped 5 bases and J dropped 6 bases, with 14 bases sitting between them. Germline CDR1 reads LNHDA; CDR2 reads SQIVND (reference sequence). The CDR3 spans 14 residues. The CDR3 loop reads CASSRAAVENTIYF. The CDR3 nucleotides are TGTGCCAGTAGTCGAGCGGCTGTAGAAAACACCATATATTTT.

The CDR3 nucleotides read TGTGCCAGTATCTCCAGGCAGAACACTGAAGCTTTCTTT. Translation: CASISRQNTEAFF. This rearrangement joins TRBV19 to TRBJ1-1; unclear D gene. Between the trimmed V and J ends, which lost 7 bases and 1 base, there was a span of 10 bases. The CDR3 has 13 amino acids. CDR1 is LNHDA and CDR2 is SQIVND in the germline V gene (reference sequence). Filled out from reference TRBV19 and TRBJ1-1, the complete variable domain reads DGGITQSPKYLFRKEGQNVTLSCEQNLNHDAMYWYRQDPGQGLRLIYYSQIVNDFQKGDIAEGYSVSREKKESFPLTVTSAQKNPTAFYLCASISRQNTEAFFGQGTRLTVV.

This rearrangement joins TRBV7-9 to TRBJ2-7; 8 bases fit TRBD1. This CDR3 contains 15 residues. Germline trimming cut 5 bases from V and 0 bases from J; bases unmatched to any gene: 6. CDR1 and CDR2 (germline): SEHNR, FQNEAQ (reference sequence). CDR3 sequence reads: CASSDRDRPSYEQYF. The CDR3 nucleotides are TGTGCCAGCAGCGACCGGGACAGGCCCTCCTACGAGCAGTACTTC. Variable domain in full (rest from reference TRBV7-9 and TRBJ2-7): DTGVSQNPRHKITKRGQNVTFRCDPISEHNRLYWYRQTLGQGPEFLTYFQNEAQLEKSRLLSDRFSAERPKGSFSTLEIQRTEQGDSAMYLCASSDRDRPSYEQYFGPGTRLTVT.

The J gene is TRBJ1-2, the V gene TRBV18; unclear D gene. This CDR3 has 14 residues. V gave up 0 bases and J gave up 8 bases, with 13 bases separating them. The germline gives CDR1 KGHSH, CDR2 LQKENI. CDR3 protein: CASSPPIRGTGYTF. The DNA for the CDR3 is TGTGCCAGCTCACCACCGATCCGGGGAACCGGCTACACCTTC.

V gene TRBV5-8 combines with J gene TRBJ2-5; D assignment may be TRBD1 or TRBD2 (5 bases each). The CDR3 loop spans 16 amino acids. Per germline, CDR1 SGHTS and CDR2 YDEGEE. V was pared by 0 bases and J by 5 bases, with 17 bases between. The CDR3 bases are TGTGCCAGCAGCTTGGGTTTCCCACCCGAGGGGGAGACCCAGTACTTC. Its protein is CASSLGFPPEGETQYF. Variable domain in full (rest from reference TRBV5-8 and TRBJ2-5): EAGVTQSPTHLIKTRGQQATLRCSPISGHTSVYWYQQALGLGLQFLLWYDEGEERNRGNFPPRFSGRQFPNYSSELNVNALELEDSALYLCASSLGFPPEGETQYFGPGTRLLVL.

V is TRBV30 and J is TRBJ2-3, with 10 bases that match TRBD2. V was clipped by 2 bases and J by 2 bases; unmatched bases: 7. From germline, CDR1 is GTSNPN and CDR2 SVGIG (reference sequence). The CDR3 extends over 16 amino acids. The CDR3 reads CAWSRGLADATDTQYF. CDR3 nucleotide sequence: TGTGCCTGGAGTCGAGGACTAGCGGACGCCACAGATACGCAGTATTTT.

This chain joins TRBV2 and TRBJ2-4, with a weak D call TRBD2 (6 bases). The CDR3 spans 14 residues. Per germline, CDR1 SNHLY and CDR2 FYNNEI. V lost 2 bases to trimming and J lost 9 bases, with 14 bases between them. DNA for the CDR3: TGTGCCAGCAGTGAACGGGGGACCGTAGGCATTCAGTACTTC. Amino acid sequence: CASSERGTVGIQYF.

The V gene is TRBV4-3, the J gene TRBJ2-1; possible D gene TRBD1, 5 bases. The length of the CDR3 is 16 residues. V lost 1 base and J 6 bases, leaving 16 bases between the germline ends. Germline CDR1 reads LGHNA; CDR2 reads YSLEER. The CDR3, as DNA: TGCGCCAGCAGCCAAGGTGCAGGGCCTTCTCCCAATGAGCAGTTCTTC. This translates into CASSQGAGPSPNEQFF.

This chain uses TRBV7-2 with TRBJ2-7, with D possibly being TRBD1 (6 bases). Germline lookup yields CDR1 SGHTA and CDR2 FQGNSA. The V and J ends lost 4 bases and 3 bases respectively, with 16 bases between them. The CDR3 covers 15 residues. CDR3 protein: CASSSGTRVSYEQYF. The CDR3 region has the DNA TGTGCCAGCAGCTCAGGGACACGAGTTAGCTACGAGCAGTACTTC.

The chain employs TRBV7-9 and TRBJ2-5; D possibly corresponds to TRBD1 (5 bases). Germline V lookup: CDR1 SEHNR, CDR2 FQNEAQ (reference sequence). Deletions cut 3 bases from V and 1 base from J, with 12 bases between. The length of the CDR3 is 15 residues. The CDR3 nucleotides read TGTGCCAGCAGCTTGGGGCTCCGGAGCCAAGAGACCCAGTACTTC. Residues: CASSLGLRSQETQYF. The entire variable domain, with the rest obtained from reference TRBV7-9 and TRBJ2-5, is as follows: DTGVSQNPRHKITKRGQNVTFRCDPISEHNRLYWYRQTLGQGPEFLTYFQNEAQLEKSRLLSDRFSAERPKGSFSTLEIQRTEQGDSAMYLCASSLGLRSQETQYFGPGTRLLVL.

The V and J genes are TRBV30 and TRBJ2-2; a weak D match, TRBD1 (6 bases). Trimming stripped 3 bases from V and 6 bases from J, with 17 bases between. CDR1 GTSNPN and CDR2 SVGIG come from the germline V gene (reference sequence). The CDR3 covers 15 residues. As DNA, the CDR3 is TGTGCCTGGAGGGTGCCCTCAGGGGTGGCCGGGGAGCTGTTTTTT. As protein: CAWRVPSGVAGELFF.

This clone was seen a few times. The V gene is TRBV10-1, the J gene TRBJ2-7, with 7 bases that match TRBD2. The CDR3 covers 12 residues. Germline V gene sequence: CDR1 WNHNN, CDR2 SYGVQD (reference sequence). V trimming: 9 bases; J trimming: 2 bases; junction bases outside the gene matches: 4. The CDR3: CASAGLAYEQYF. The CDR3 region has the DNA TGCGCCAGTGCCGGACTAGCCTACGAGCAGTACTTC.

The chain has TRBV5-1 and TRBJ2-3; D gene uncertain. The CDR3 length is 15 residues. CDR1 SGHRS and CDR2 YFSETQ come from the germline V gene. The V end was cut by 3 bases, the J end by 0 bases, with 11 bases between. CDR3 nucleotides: TGCGCCAGCAGCTCCCCCCCCAAAAGCACAGATACGCAGTATTTT. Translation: CASSSPPKSTDTQYF.

The CDR3, as DNA: TGTGCCAGCATTTCCACAGGATCCAATGGCTACACCTTC. Translating gives CASISTGSNGYTF. This chain connects TRBV2 to TRBJ1-2; perhaps TRBD1 as D (5 bases). This CDR3 has 13 amino acids. Germline CDR1 is SNHLY and CDR2 is FYNNEI. V was trimmed by 7 bases and J by 6 bases, leaving 15 bases between them.

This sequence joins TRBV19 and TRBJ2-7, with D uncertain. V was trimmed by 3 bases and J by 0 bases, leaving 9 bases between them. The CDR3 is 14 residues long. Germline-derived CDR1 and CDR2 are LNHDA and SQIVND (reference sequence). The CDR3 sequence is CASSIGTASYEQYF. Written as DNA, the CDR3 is TGTGCCAGTAGTATCGGAACAGCCTCCTACGAGCAGTACTTC.

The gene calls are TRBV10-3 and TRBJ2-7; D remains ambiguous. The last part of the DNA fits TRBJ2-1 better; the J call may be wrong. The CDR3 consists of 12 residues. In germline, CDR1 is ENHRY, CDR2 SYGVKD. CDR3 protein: CAISGVAGEQFF. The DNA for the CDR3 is TGTGCCATCAGTGGGGTAGCAGGTGAGCAGTTCTTC.